Sequencing of this T cell receptor (beta chain) was carried out in a study of cytomegalovirus exposure and HLA in healthy donors. This clone is a singleton in its sample. Its target is unknown. Whole-study results and caveats: TCR beta V- and J-gene trimming was later associated with a missense DCLRE1C variant. In a later analysis, parvovirus B19, influenza, CMV and Epstein-Barr virus appeared linked to several top co-occurrence clusters.

These donors, healthy bone marrow donors, were studied. 13 Jbeta primers and 60 Vbeta primers were used for the PCR. Here immunoSEQ multiplex PCR was the method, and the copy in TCRdb shows in-frame clones only, minus some. Altogether roughly 100,000 clones are present, over 70% being singletons, with the ten largest covering less than 2.5%. V dropped 2 bases and J dropped 3 bases, with 5 bases sitting between them. Germline V gene sequence: CDR1 SQVTM, CDR2 ANQGSEA. This CDR3 is 11 amino acids long. This receptor was identified in a man aged 30 to 39 in good health and CMV-seronegative. Input material: PBMCs. This chain uses TRBV29-1 with TRBJ2-7; no clear D. CDR3 loop: CSVESGYEQYF. CDR3 coding DNA: TGCAGCGTTGAATCAGGCTACGAGCAGTACTTC.